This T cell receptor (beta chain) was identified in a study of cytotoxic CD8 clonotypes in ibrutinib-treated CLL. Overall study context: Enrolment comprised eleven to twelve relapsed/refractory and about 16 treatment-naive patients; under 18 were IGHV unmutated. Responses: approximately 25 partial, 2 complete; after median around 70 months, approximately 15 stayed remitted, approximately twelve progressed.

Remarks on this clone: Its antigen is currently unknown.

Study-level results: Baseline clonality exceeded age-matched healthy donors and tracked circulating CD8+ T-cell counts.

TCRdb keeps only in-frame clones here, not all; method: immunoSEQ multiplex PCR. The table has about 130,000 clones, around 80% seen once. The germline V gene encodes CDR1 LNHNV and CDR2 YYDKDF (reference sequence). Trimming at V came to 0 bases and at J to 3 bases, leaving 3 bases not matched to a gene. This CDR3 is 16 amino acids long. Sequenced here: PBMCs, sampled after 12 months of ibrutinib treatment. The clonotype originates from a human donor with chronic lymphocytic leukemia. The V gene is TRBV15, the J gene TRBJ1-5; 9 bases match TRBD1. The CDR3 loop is CATSRDWDRDNQPQHF. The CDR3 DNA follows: TGTGCCACCAGCAGAGATTGGGACAGGGACAATCAGCCCCAGCATTTT. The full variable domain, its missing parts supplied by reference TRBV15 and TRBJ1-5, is DAMVIQNPRYQVTQFGKPVTLSCSQTLNHNVMYWYQQKSSQAPKLLFHYYDKDFNNEADTPDNFQSRRPNTSFCFLDIRSPGLGDTAMYLCATSRDWDRDNQPQHFGDGTRLSIL.